This T cell receptor beta chain emerged from a study of blood T cells in healthy people across ages. Next came a second PCR, run for about 6 to 12 cycles, which used a sample-barcoded 5' primer along with a J-beta primer mix. Via MiXCR, TCRdb re-called the 5' RACE reads, giving one row per CDR3 protein. Seen here are about 1,800,000 distinct CDR3 sequences, approximately 30% observed once, and the top ten hold over 7%. The CDR3 contains 14 residues. V lost 7 bases and J 0 bases, leaving 11 bases between the germline ends. Looked up from germline, CDR1 is SGHRS and CDR2 is YFSETQ. The material sequenced was blood. The source is a woman in her thirties in good health. V is TRBV5-1 and J is TRBJ2-1; D not resolved. The CDR3 DNA follows: TGCGCCAGCGCACCTCCCAGCTCCTACAATGAGCAGTTCTTC. It is translated as CASAPPSSYNEQFF.